Listed below are T cell receptor beta chains from one sample, sequenced in a study of T-cell memory formation after mild COVID-19. TCRdb analysed the 5' RACE reads with MiXCR anew, one entry per CDR3 protein. This sample has around 260,000 distinct CDR3 sequences, with about 16% found just once. Material for sequencing was PBMCs or a T cell subset sorted from them (not recorded which). The source is a man in his late teens or twenties who had mild COVID-19 (a few samples of this study predate the infection). Cell type and time point are not known. The CDR3 runs from the conserved cysteine through the conserved F or W. Each record gives: J gene, D gene, V gene, clone size, CDR3 protein, CDR3 DNA. The D gene is left open where the match is weak. The size of a clone is reported for some rows only, either as once, few or many, or as a class for expanded clones.

TRBJ1-4 | - | TRBV5-1 | few | CASSLGLAATNEKLFF | TGCGCCAGCAGCTTGGGGTTGGCGGCAACTAATGAAAAACTGTTTTTT
TRBJ2-3 | TRBD2 | TRBV6-1 | - | CASSELAGTPDTQYF | TGTGCCAGCAGTGAGCTAGCGGGGACCCCGGATACGCAGTATTTT
TRBJ1-1 | - | TRBV6-2/TRBV6-3 | few | CASRASVNTEAFF | TGTGCCAGCAGGGCGTCGGTGAACACTGAAGCTTTCTTT
TRBJ2-5 | - | TRBV19 | - | CASQDRVSETQYF | TGTGCCAGTCAGGATCGGGTGTCAGAGACCCAGTACTTC
TRBJ2-1 | TRBD2 | TRBV27 | few | CASSPSEWGGVEQFF | TGTGCCAGCAGTCCATCCGAGTGGGGGGGAGTTGAGCAGTTCTTC
TRBJ1-1 | TRBD1 | TRBV12-3/TRBV12-4 | few | CATRRDRGQGEAFF | TGTGCTACACGCCGGGACAGGGGGCAGGGTGAAGCTTTCTTT
TRBJ1-3 | - | TRBV7-2 | few | CASSFYSGNTIYF | TGTGCCAGCAGCTTCTACTCTGGAAACACCATATATTTT
TRBJ1-1 | TRBD1 | TRBV7-2 | - | CASSLGPLSWGTGTANTEAFF | TGTGCCAGCAGCTTAGGGCCCTTGAGTTGGGGGACAGGGACCGCGAACACTGAAGCTTTCTTT
TRBJ1-2 | TRBD1 | TRBV27 | few | CASSLRGTGGYGYTF | TGTGCCAGCAGTTTACGGGGCACAGGGGGATATGGCTACACCTTC
TRBJ2-3 | - | TRBV5-1 | few | CASSSGGLAANTDTQYF | TGCGCCAGCAGCTCCGGGGGGCTAGCCGCGAACACAGATACGCAGTATTTT
TRBJ2-7 | - | TRBV7-2 | many | CASSPARAPYEQYF | TGTGCCAGCAGCCCTGCCAGGGCCCCCTACGAGCAGTACTTC
TRBJ2-1 | TRBD2 | TRBV19 | - | CASDAGGNNEQFF | TGTGCCAGTGATGCGGGGGGGAACAATGAGCAGTTCTTC
TRBJ2-5 | - | TRBV7-7 | - | CASSRDFQETQYF | TGTGCTAGCAGCCGGGACTTCCAAGAGACCCAGTACTTC
TRBJ2-1 | - | TRBV27 | few | CASTRLADREEQFF | TGTGCCAGCACTCGACTAGCGGACAGGGAGGAGCAGTTCTTC